These 31 T cell receptor beta chains came from one sample sequenced in a study of CXCR3-negative and CXCR3-positive naive CD8 T cells. The libraries of TRB cDNA were constructed through 5' RACE using UMI labels. TCRdb derives one entry per CDR3 protein from the 5' RACE reads, leaving out DNA. The sample is made up of some 67,000 distinct CDR3 sequences, and the top ten hold approximately 1.5% of it. The sample taken for sequencing was naive CXCR3- CD8+ T cells from blood. Subset meaning: CD45RO-CCR7+CD27+CD95- naive CD8+ T cells lacking CXCR3 (TNR3-). The receptors here all came from a human donor in good health. Some clones in this sample may be carry-over from other donors' samples.

The chain combines TRBV3-1 with TRBJ2-3; the D call from TCRdb, TRBD2, cannot be confirmed without DNA. Looked up from germline, CDR1 is LGHDT and CDR2 is YNNKEL (reference sequence). This CDR3 comprises 15 residues. CDR3 protein: CASSQAGPGTDTQYF.

The genes are TRBV6-5 and TRBJ2-1; TCRdb calls TRBD1, which cannot be checked without DNA. The CDR3 spans 16 residues. Germline loops: CDR1 MNHEY, CDR2 SVGAGI. The CDR3 region is CASSSSGQGAGNEQFF.

This chain joins TRBV28 and TRBJ1-1; TCRdb reports TRBD1, a call that lacks DNA to check it against. The CDR3 runs to 14 residues. Germline lookup yields CDR1 MDHEN and CDR2 SYDVKM. The CDR3 spells CASSKRAGTGEAFF.

The chain combines TRBV7-2 with TRBJ2-4; TCRdb returns TRBD1, unconfirmable since there is no DNA. Germline V lookup: CDR1 SGHTA, CDR2 FQGNSA. CDR3 length: 18 residues. CDR3 sequence reads: CASSLVFVAARTPGDQYF.

The J gene is TRBJ2-7, the V gene TRBV5-6; TCRdb gives TRBD1 as the D gene, but with no DNA this cannot be confirmed. The CDR3 runs to 13 residues. The V gene's germline CDR1 is SGHDT and CDR2 YYEEEE. Here the CDR3 reads CASSFGAGNEQYF.

This chain connects TRBV7-9 to TRBJ2-7; TCRdb picks TRBD2, but there is no DNA to check that call. CDR1 is SEHNR and CDR2 is FQNEAQ in the germline V gene (reference sequence). CDR3 length: 13 amino acids. CDR3 residues: CASNRLESDEQYF. The whole variable domain, filled in from reference TRBV7-9 and TRBJ2-7, reads DTGVSQNPRHKITKRGQNVTFRCDPISEHNRLYWYRQTLGQGPEFLTYFQNEAQLEKSRLLSDRFSAERPKGSFSTLEIQRTEQGDSAMYLCASNRLESDEQYFGPGTRLTVT.

The V gene is TRBV29-1, the J gene TRBJ2-4. The CDR3 spans 13 residues. The germline CDR1 and CDR2 sequences are SQVTM and ANQGSEA. The CDR3 is CSVPTLGKNIQYF.

The chain combines TRBV7-9 with TRBJ1-3. CDR1 and CDR2 from the germline V gene are SEHNR and FQNEAQ (reference sequence). This CDR3 is 11 amino acids long. CDR3 loop: CASSLVNTIYF.

The J gene is TRBJ2-2, the V gene TRBV7-9. CDR1 and CDR2 (germline): SEHNR, FQNEAQ (reference sequence). This CDR3 region has 16 residues. The CDR3 spells CASSLSGPSNTGELFF.

This chain connects TRBV12-3 or TRBV12-4 to TRBJ2-1; TCRdb returns TRBD2, unconfirmable since there is no DNA. CDR3 size: 17 residues. The CDR3 protein is CASSLVRTEIGRNEQFF.

The genes are TRBV9 and TRBJ2-4; lacking DNA, the TRBD1 call made by TCRdb goes unchecked. CDR3 size: 13 residues. CDR1 SGDLS and CDR2 YYNGEE come from the germline V gene. The CDR3 loop is CASSGPGLNIQYF.

The V call is TRBV5-1, the J call TRBJ2-7; the D call from TCRdb, TRBD2, cannot be confirmed without DNA. CDR3 length: 16 residues. The germline V gene encodes CDR1 SGHRS and CDR2 YFSETQ. CDR3 region: CASSLETSGFGYEQYF.

This rearrangement joins TRBV7-6 to TRBJ2-7; lacking DNA, the TRBD2 call made by TCRdb goes unchecked. The germline V gene encodes CDR1 SGHVS and CDR2 FNYEAQ. This CDR3 contains 14 residues. The CDR3 region is CASSSEDFSYEQYF.

The J gene is TRBJ1-2, the V gene TRBV4-2; lacking DNA, the TRBD1 call made by TCRdb goes unchecked. CDR3 size: 15 residues. Germline lookup yields CDR1 LGHNA and CDR2 YNFKEQ. The CDR3: CASSQRQGAHYGYTF.

The chain recombines TRBV7-6 with TRBJ2-7; TCRdb proposes TRBD1, but this gene call is untestable without DNA. CDR1 is SGHVS, CDR2 FNYEAQ, per germline. CDR3 length: 15 residues. The CDR3 region is CASSLGGAASYEQYF.

V and J are TRBV5-1 and TRBJ2-1. The CDR3 runs to 13 residues. Per the germline V gene, CDR1 is SGHRS and CDR2 is YFSETQ. The CDR3 sequence: CASSLAPGTEQFF.

The chain carries TRBV28 and TRBJ1-1. Germline lookup yields CDR1 MDHEN and CDR2 SYDVKM. This CDR3 spans 14 amino acids. The CDR3 sequence is CASSSRGLDTEAFF.

The chain uses TRBV13 and TRBJ1-1; the D call of TRBD1 rests on TCRdb alone, since no DNA is present to check it. CDR3 length: 13 residues. CDR1 is PRHDT, CDR2 FYEKMQ, per germline (reference sequence). This CDR3 is CASSLEDRVEAFF. The whole variable domain, filled in from reference TRBV13 and TRBJ1-1, reads AAGVIQSPRHLIKEKRETATLKCYPIPRHDTVYWYQQGPGQDPQFLISFYEKMQSDKGSIPDRFSAQQFSDYHSELNMSSLELGDSALYFCASSLEDRVEAFFGQGTRLTVV.

The J gene is TRBJ2-7, the V gene TRBV20-1; without DNA, the TCRdb call of TRBD1 cannot be checked. This CDR3 has 15 amino acids. Germline lookup yields CDR1 DFQATT and CDR2 SNEGSKA (reference sequence). CDR3 in amino acids: CSAPTPRESSYEQYF.

V gene TRBV28 combines with J gene TRBJ2-7; lacking DNA, the TRBD2 call made by TCRdb goes unchecked. CDR3 length: 16 residues. The germline CDR1 and CDR2 sequences are MDHEN and SYDVKM. The CDR3 spells CASSLVVAGPSYEQYF.

The chain recombines TRBV4-3 with TRBJ1-1. This CDR3 comprises 15 residues. Germline V gene lookup returns CDR1 LGHNA and CDR2 YSLEER. CDR3 amino acids: CASSQVEGLEVEAFF.

The chain is built from TRBV7-8 and TRBJ2-7; absent DNA, TCRdb's TRBD2 call cannot be checked. This CDR3 contains 16 residues. Germline-derived CDR1 and CDR2 are SGHVS and FQNEAQ. This CDR3 is CASSLLLAGVSYEQYF. Complete variable domain (other parts from reference TRBV7-8 and TRBJ2-7): GAGVSQSPRYKVAKRGQDVALRCDPISGHVSLFWYQQALGQGPEFLTYFQNEAQLDKSGLPSDRFFAERPEGSVSTLKIQRTQQEDSAVYLCASSLLLAGVSYEQYFGPGTRLTVT.

The V gene is TRBV4-1, the J gene TRBJ2-5. Germline-derived CDR1 and CDR2 are MGHRA and YSYEKL. CDR3 length equals 14 residues. This CDR3 is CASSQDWQQETQYF.

V usage is TRBV3-1 and J usage is TRBJ1-1; lacking DNA, the TRBD1 call made by TCRdb goes unchecked. The CDR3 runs 15 residues. Germline V gene data show CDR1 as LGHDT and CDR2 as YNNKEL (reference sequence). CDR3 sequence: CASSSQVGVDTEAFF.

The chain recombines TRBV9 with TRBJ2-4. The germline V gene has CDR1 SGDLS and CDR2 YYNGEE. This CDR3 has 15 amino acids. The CDR3 region is CASSVASGYGDIQYF.

This chain joins TRBV7-3 and TRBJ2-4. The V gene's germline CDR1 is SGHTA and CDR2 FQGTGA. The CDR3 loop spans 15 amino acids. This CDR3 is CASRAPDLTKNIQYF.

The chain recombines TRBV4-1 with TRBJ2-1; TCRdb's assignment of TRBD1 cannot be checked, as there is no DNA. The CDR3 is 14 amino acids. Germline-derived CDR1 and CDR2 are MGHRA and YSYEKL. The CDR3 protein is CASSQGGAAGAGFF.

The CDR3 is CASSLGPPGELFF. V usage is TRBV11-3 and J usage is TRBJ2-2. Germline V gene data show CDR1 as SGHNT and CDR2 as YENEEA. CDR3 length: 13 residues.

This clonotype registers medium-sized by frequency. V usage is TRBV25-1 and J usage is TRBJ1-6; TCRdb selects TRBD1, and the lack of DNA leaves this call unchecked. This CDR3 has 13 amino acids. In germline, CDR1 is MGHDK, CDR2 SYGVNS. The CDR3 is CASSEWTAISLHF. Complete variable domain (other parts from reference TRBV25-1 and TRBJ1-6): EADIYQTPRYLVIGTGKKITLECSQTMGHDKMYWYQQDPGMELHLIHYSYGVNSTEKGDLSSESTVSRIRTEHFPLTLESARPSHTSQYLCASSEWTAISLHFGNGTRLTVT.

The chain has TRBV6-6 and TRBJ2-3; without DNA, the TCRdb call of TRBD1 cannot be checked. The V gene's germline CDR1 is MNHNY and CDR2 SVGAGI (reference sequence). This CDR3 contains 15 residues. CDR3 in amino acids: CASSGGDSSTDTQYF.

V is TRBV4-3 and J is TRBJ1-2. The CDR3 is 12 residues long. CDR1 and CDR2 from the germline V gene are LGHNA and YSLEER. The CDR3 is CASSQVGGGYTF.